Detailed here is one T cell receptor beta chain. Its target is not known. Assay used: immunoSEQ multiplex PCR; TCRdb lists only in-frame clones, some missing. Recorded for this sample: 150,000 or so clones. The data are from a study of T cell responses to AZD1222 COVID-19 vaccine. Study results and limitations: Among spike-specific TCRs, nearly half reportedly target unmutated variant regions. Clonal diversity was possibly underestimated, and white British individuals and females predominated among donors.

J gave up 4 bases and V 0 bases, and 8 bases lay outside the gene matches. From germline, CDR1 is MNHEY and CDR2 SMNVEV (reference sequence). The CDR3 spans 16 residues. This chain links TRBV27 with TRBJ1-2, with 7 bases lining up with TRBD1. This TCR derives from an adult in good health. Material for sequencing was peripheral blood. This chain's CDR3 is CASSLSMGAGGYGYTF. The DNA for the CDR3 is TGTGCCAGCAGTTTATCGATGGGTGCAGGGGGCTATGGCTACACCTTC.